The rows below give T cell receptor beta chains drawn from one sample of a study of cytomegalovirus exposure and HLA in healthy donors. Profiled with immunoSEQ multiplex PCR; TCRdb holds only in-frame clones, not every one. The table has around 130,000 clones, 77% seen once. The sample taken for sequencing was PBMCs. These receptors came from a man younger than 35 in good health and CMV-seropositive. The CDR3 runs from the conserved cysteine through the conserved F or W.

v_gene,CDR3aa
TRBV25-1,CASSRDRVVQYF
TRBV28,CASSLGDFASNQPQHF
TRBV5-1,CASIAEGYNEQFF
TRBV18,CASSPEGSRAVNSPLHF
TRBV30,CAWSDSVNTQYF
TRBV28,CASSTGDYEQYF
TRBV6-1,CASSELGGARPEQYF
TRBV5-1,CASRHGTGGTETQYF
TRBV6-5,CASSYSGQYTDTQYF
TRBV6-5,CASSYAGPSNQPQHF
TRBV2,CASSETRPSNQPQHF
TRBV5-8,CASSWGTRGGQETQYF
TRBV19,CASLLRGGIGYGELFF
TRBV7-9,CASSLPWLPAQYF
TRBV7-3,CASSHPPGPQYF
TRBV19,CASSRQIMHGYTF
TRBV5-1,CASSLSGGGNEQFF
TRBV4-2,CASSFGQRSSYEQYF
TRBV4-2,CASSQIGQTEYAFF
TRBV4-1,CASSQDPTTEFSNQPQHF
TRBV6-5,CASSYSQGAHNQPQHF
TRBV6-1,CASSEDYYQPQHF
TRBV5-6,CASSLAPGVEAFF
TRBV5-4,CASSPVGQGIYEQYF
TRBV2,CASRAGGARADTQYF
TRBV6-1,CASSVGLGADTQYF
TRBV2,CASSVGVGTEAFF
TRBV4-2,CASSLAGTRGNEQFF
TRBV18,CASSPNQGALSAFF
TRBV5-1,CASKKGTSGFYEQYF
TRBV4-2,CASSQGYGNYEQYF
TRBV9,CASSVGWGEGRYEQFF
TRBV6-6,CASRTGLLYGYTF
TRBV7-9,CASSAFSGRGSGANVLTF
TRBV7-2,CASSGGSGNTIYF
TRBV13,CASSSNEQYF
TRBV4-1,CASSQNPGYRDEQYF
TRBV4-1,CASSSTGSIYWPYYEQYF
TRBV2,CASTLTQRIEAFF
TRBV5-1,CASSLEQGNQPQHF
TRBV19,CASSPGGAREQFF
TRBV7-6,CASSPGQAGTEAFF
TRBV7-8,CASSLVGREKLFF
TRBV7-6,CASSFSNRAVSGNTIYF
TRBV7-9,CASSSRDSPLNEQFF
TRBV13,CASSSGEGNQPQHF
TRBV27,CASSVASTDTQYF
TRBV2,CASKEGWDQPQHF
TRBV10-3,CAIRDRTQESQYF
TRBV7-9,CASSSLPRGSYNSPLHF
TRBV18,CASSPPVQSGGQPQHF
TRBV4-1,CASSQDVSWTGGHGYTF
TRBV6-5,CASKVRGGGTEAFF
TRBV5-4,CASSSPGQGATDTQYF
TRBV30,CAWSVRPGGERAFF